The 14 T cell receptor beta chains below were found in one sample sequenced in a study of blood T cells in healthy people across ages. Through a sample-barcoded 5' primer and a J-beta primer mix, a second PCR was run for 7 to 11 cycles. MiXCR, applied by TCRdb to the 5' RACE reads, yields one record per CDR3 protein. The sample includes around 1.5 million distinct CDR3 sequences, approximately 59% of them seen just once. Sequenced: blood. The receptors were sampled from a man younger than 30 in good health.

V gene TRBV11-1 combines with J gene TRBJ1-1; possibly TRBD1 for D (6 bases). Germline V gene data show CDR1 as SGHAT and CDR2 as FQDESV (reference sequence). The CDR3 loop spans 15 amino acids. V was shortened by 1 base and J by 3 bases, with 12 bases between the two germline ends. CDR3 in DNA: TGTGCCAGCAGCTTAGGAGTCGGGGGCCACACTGAAGCTTTCTTT. This codes for CASSLGVGGHTEAFF.

This chain connects TRBV10-3 to TRBJ2-7, with 7 bases fitting TRBD1. CDR3 length equals 14 residues. V lost 5 bases to trimming and J lost 1 base; unmatched junction nucleotides: 5. Germline CDR1 is ENHRY and CDR2 is SYGVKD. Written as DNA, the CDR3 is TGTGCCATCAGTAGACAGGGAGAGTCCTACGAGCAGTACTTC. Translating it yields CAISRQGESYEQYF.

The rearrangement joins TRBV20-1 to TRBJ2-4; 8 bases agree with TRBD2. Losses at the gene ends were 4 bases for V and 13 bases for J; bases not matched to a gene: 18. Germline values: CDR1 DFQATT, CDR2 SNEGSKA (reference sequence). The CDR3 runs to 15 residues. CDR3 protein: CSATPGLGSGNEQYF. As DNA, the CDR3 is TGCAGTGCTACCCCGGGACTAGGATCGGGCAATGAGCAGTACTTC.

This clonotype was observed a few times. The gene calls are TRBV6-5 and TRBJ2-7; tentatively, D is TRBD2 (6 bases). V was cut by 7 bases and J by 0 bases, with 13 bases left in between. The CDR3 spans 14 residues. Germline V gene lookup returns CDR1 MNHEY and CDR2 SVGAGI. The chain's CDR3 is CASNQGGRSYEQYF. For the CDR3, the DNA is TGTGCCAGCAATCAGGGAGGCCGCTCCTACGAGCAGTACTTC.

This rearrangement joins TRBV7-9 to TRBJ2-7; D may be TRBD1 (7 bases). This CDR3 has 15 amino acids. Germline loops: CDR1 SEHNR, CDR2 FQNEAQ (reference sequence). Trimming removed 5 bases at V and 5 bases at J, with 19 bases between. CDR3 sequence reads: CASSEQGWWGDEQYF. In DNA, the CDR3 is TGTGCCAGCAGCGAACAGGGGTGGTGGGGGGACGAGCAGTACTTC.

The V call is TRBV5-1, the J call TRBJ2-5; 10 positions agree with TRBD2. V lost 5 bases and J lost 2; bases outside the gene matches: 6. Per germline, CDR1 SGHRS and CDR2 YFSETQ. The CDR3 has 15 amino acids. This CDR3 reads CASRWTSGVQETQYF. The CDR3 coding sequence is TGCGCCAGCAGGTGGACTAGCGGAGTACAAGAGACCCAGTACTTC.

V usage is TRBV30 and J usage is TRBJ2-3, with 9 nucleotides matching TRBD2. The CDR3 has 15 amino acids. V gave up 0 bases and J gave up 2 bases; unmatched junction bases: 3. Germline V CDR1 and CDR2: GTSNPN, SVGIG (reference sequence). The CDR3 loop is CAWSVTSGFTDTQYF. For the CDR3, the DNA is TGTGCCTGGAGTGTAACTAGCGGGTTCACAGATACGCAGTATTTT.

The rearrangement uses TRBV7-2 and TRBJ2-3; 10 positions match TRBD2. V lost 2 bases to trimming and J lost 6 bases; unmatched junction nucleotides: 11. CDR1 SGHTA and CDR2 FQGNSA come from the germline V gene. The CDR3 is made up of 17 amino acids. CDR3 protein: CASSLPPLAGVVDTQYF. In DNA form, the CDR3 reads TGTGCCAGCAGCTTACCCCCCCTAGCGGGGGTAGTGGATACGCAGTATTTT. The full variable domain, in which reference TRBV7-2 and TRBJ2-3 provide the parts outside the CDR3, is GAGVSQSPSNKVTEKGKDVELRCDPISGHTALYWYRQSLGQGLEFLIYFQGNSAPDKSGLPSDRFSAERTGGSVSTLTIQRTQQEDSAVYLCASSLPPLAGVVDTQYFGPGTRLTVL.

This clonotype was seen only once. The V call is TRBV9, the J call TRBJ2-3; D perhaps matches TRBD2 (6 bases). Germline assignment: CDR1 SGDLS and CDR2 YYNGEE. The CDR3 consists of 14 residues. V lost 5 bases, J lost 2 bases, and 12 bases lay in between. DNA for the CDR3: TGTGCCAGCAGGGCGCGGGGCATCACAGATACGCAGTATTTT. Its translation is CASRARGITDTQYF.

The chain recombines TRBV3-1 with TRBJ2-7; D gene uncertain. With 0 bases removed from V and 1 base from J, the gap between germline ends came to 10 bases. The CDR3 consists of 15 residues. The germline V gene encodes CDR1 LGHDT and CDR2 YNNKEL (reference sequence). The CDR3 loop reads CASSQDPVGSYEQYF. The CDR3 coding sequence is TGTGCCAGCAGCCAAGATCCCGTAGGATCCTACGAGCAGTACTTC.

In regard to this clonotype: At one end, the junction sequence differs from germline, possibly due to a read error. The chain recombines TRBV7-9 with TRBJ2-4, with D possibly TRBD1 on 5 matching bases. The J call may be in error: the DNA end matches TRBJ2-7 better. This CDR3 region has 16 residues. Germline lookup yields CDR1 SEHNR and CDR2 FQNEAQ (reference sequence). CDR3 nucleotides: TGTGCCTGCAGCTTAAAATATGGGCAGTTCCAGGGCGAGCAGTACTTC. This gives the protein CACSLKYGQFQGEQYF.

The chain links TRBV5-1 to TRBJ2-7, with D maybe TRBD1 (6 bases). This CDR3 is 15 amino acids long. The germline V gene encodes CDR1 SGHRS and CDR2 YFSETQ. V lost 1 base, J lost 4 bases, and 15 bases lay in between. CDR3 in amino acids: CASSLRTGREYEQYF. CDR3 in DNA: TGCGCCAGCAGCTTGAGAACAGGGAGAGAGTACGAGCAGTACTTC.

V and J are TRBV27 and TRBJ2-5; D possibly corresponds to TRBD2 (6 bases). Matching the DNA end better, TRBJ2-7 makes the J call doubtful. The germline V gene encodes CDR1 MNHEY and CDR2 SMNVEV (reference sequence). The CDR3 contains 15 residues. The CDR3 DNA is TGTGCCAGCAGCCCCCCCGGTGGGGGGTTCGACGAGCAGTACTTC. It specifies CASSPPGGGFDEQYF.

Only one count was recorded for this clonotype. V is TRBV7-9 and J is TRBJ1-2; D is ambiguous. V was clipped by 4 bases and J by 8 bases, with 5 bases between them. The CDR3 sequence is 10 residues long. Germline CDR1 SEHNR, CDR2 FQNEAQ (reference sequence). CDR3 region: CASSSWGYTF. CDR3 nucleotides: TGTGCCAGCAGCTCATGGGGCTACACCTTC.